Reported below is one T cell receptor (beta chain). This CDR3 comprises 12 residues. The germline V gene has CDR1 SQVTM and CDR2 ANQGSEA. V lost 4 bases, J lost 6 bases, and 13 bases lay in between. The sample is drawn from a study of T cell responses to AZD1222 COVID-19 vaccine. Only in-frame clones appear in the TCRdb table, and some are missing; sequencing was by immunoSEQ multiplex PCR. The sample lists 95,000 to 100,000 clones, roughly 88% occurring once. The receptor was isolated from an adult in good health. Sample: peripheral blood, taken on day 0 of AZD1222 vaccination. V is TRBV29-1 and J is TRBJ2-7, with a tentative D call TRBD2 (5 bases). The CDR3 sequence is CSVVVGVAEQYF. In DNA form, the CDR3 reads TGCAGCGTTGTGGTGGGAGTAGCCGAGCAGTACTTC.